This T cell receptor beta chain came from a study of blood T cell repertoires in COVID-19. TCRdb's table, derived via immunoSEQ multiplex PCR, lists solely in-frame clones and lacks some. The sample yields about 250,000 clones, roughly 90% seen once. The germline gives CDR1 LNHNV, CDR2 YYDKDF (reference sequence). This CDR3 comprises 16 residues. Trimming shortened V by 3 bases and J by 5 bases, and 19 bases separated the two germline ends. The chain couples TRBV15 to TRBJ1-1; perhaps TRBD1 as D (6 bases). This TCR was sampled from a woman between 45 and 60 years old who had recovered from COVID-19. Sequences were obtained from PBMCs or T cells enriched from blood (not recorded which). In nucleotides, the CDR3 is TGTGCCACCAGCAGGGGGGCTAGCAGCAGGGTGACTGAAGCTTTCTTT. Translation gives CATSRGASSRVTEAFF.